This T cell receptor beta chain comes out of a study of blood T cell repertoires in COVID-19. Looking at the study overall: Material from acute and convalescent COVID-19 was sourced from the United States, Italy and Spain. The analysed material was cDNA or gDNA that came from T cells, B-cell-depleted T cells, or PBMCs.

V lost 4 bases to trimming and J lost 0 bases, with 9 bases between them. The CDR3 runs to 15 residues. CDR1 MNHNY and CDR2 SVGAGI come from the germline V gene (reference sequence). Original processing notes: Amplification of reference gene primers provided the estimated nucleated cell counts. The data were produced by immunoSEQ multiplex PCR, yet TCRdb's version contains in-frame clones alone and is incomplete. The V and J calls and clone size were taken over from that table, and D and trimming were inferred from the DNA. The data show 130,000 or so clones, about 74% seen once. This chain connects TRBV6-6 to TRBJ1-4, with D tentatively TRBD1 (6 bases). This sequence was found in a human donor in a cohort sampled during active COVID-19. The sample was peripheral blood. The CDR3 DNA is TGTGCCAGCAGTTCCAGGGGATCAACTAATGAAAAACTGTTTTTT. Its translation is CASSSRGSTNEKLFF.